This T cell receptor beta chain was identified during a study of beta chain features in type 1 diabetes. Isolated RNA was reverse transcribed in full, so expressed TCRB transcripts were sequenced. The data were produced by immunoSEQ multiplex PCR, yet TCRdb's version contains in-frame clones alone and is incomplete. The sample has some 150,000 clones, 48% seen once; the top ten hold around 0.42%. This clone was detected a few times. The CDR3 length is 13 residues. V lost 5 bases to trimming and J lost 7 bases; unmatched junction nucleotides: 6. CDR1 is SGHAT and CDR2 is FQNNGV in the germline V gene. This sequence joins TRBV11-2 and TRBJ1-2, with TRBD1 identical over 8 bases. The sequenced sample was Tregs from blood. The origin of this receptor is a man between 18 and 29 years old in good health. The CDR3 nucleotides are TGTGCCAGCAGCCACCCCGGGACAGGTGGCTACACCTTC. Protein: CASSHPGTGGYTF.